A single sample is the source of the 32 T cell receptor beta chains below, sequenced in a study of blood T cell repertoires in COVID-19. Method: immunoSEQ multiplex PCR; TCRdb's copy keeps in-frame clones and lacks some. This sample has approximately 60,000 clones, with 70% to 85% found just once. The sequencing input was peripheral blood. The receptors stem from a man in his sixties with acute or convalescent COVID-19.

The chain combines TRBV18 with TRBJ2-3; unclear D gene. Trimming cost V 3 bases and J 0 bases, with 10 bases left between them. In germline, CDR1 is KGHSH, CDR2 LQKENI. The CDR3 spans 15 residues. CDR3 amino acids: CASSPTMASTDTQYF. CDR3 DNA: TGTGCCAGCTCACCCACGATGGCTAGCACAGATACGCAGTATTTT.

This chain links TRBV6-5 with TRBJ2-7; 9 nucleotides line up with TRBD2. V lost 6 bases and J lost 5; bases outside the gene matches: 8. The CDR3 consists of 14 residues. Germline loops: CDR1 MNHEY, CDR2 SVGAGI. The CDR3 DNA sequence: TGTGCCAGCAGATTAGCGGGAGTCGGGAACGAGCAGTACTTC. It yields the protein CASRLAGVGNEQYF.

The chain is built from TRBV28 and TRBJ1-2, with 7 bases matching TRBD1. This CDR3 has 15 residues. Germline values: CDR1 MDHEN, CDR2 SYDVKM. J was trimmed by 4 bases and V by 6 bases; bases with no gene match: 11. The CDR3 DNA follows: TGTGCCAGCAGGAAGAACAGGGGACCACTCTATGGCTACACCTTC. As protein: CASRKNRGPLYGYTF.

Remarks on this clone: At one of its ends the junction is not consistent with the germline gene, which may arise from a read error. The genes are TRBV3-1 (or the pseudogene TRBV3-2) and TRBJ1-2; the D gene is possibly TRBD1 (6 bases). Germline assignment: CDR1 LGHDT and CDR2 YNNKEL (reference sequence). There are 12 residues in the CDR3. The CDR3 bases are TGTGCCAGCAGTCAAGGGGGGCATGGCTACACCTTC. Amino acid sequence: CASSQGGHGYTF.

This chain uses TRBV6-2 or TRBV6-3 with TRBJ2-2, with 7 bases fitting TRBD2. J gave up 1 base and V 2 bases, and 1 base lay outside the gene matches. The CDR3 spans 15 residues. CDR1 is MNHEY and CDR2 is SVGEGT in the germline V gene. The CDR3 bases are TGTGCCAGCAGTTACCGCGGGAGGAACACCGGGGAGCTGTTTTTT. It encodes CASSYRGRNTGELFF.

This clone was recorded once. The chain employs TRBV29-1 and TRBJ2-3; weak D call: TRBD2 (5 bases). This CDR3 region has 14 residues. V dropped 4 bases and J dropped 5 bases, with 16 bases sitting between them. The germline V gene encodes CDR1 SQVTM and CDR2 ANQGSEA. The CDR3 DNA reads as TGCAGCGTTGGGGGAAGAGGGCTTGGAGATACGCAGTATTTT. It encodes CSVGGRGLGDTQYF.

The gene calls are TRBV15 and TRBJ1-3, with 9 bases identical to TRBD1. This CDR3 is built from 17 residues. Germline CDR1 LNHNV, CDR2 YYDKDF (reference sequence). Trimming cost V 5 bases and J 0 bases; bases outside gene matches: 8. This chain's CDR3 is CATSFPGQGFSGNTIYF. The CDR3 coding sequence is TGTGCCACCAGCTTTCCGGGACAGGGCTTCTCTGGAAACACCATATATTTT.

The DNA of the CDR3 is TGTGCCAGCAGTGAGTCACGACAGGGTTTCCACGAGCAGTACTTC. Its protein product is CASSESRQGFHEQYF. The rearrangement links TRBV2 to TRBJ2-7, with TRBD1 identical over 7 bases. CDR1 and CDR2 from the germline V gene are SNHLY and FYNNEI. This CDR3 is built from 15 residues. V dropped 3 bases and J dropped 5; count of bases not matched to a gene: 10. Using reference TRBV2 and TRBJ2-7 for the parts outside the CDR3, the full variable domain is EPEVTQTPSHQVTQMGQEVILRCVPISNHLYFYWYRQILGQKVEFLVSFYNNEISEKSEIFDDQFSVERPDGSNFTLKIRSTKLEDSAMYFCASSESRQGFHEQYFGPGTRLTVT.

The gene calls are TRBV11-2 and TRBJ1-2; 9 positions match TRBD1. The CDR3 sequence is 13 residues long. V shed 4 bases, J shed 8 bases, and the junction held 5 bases outside the gene matches. Germline lookup yields CDR1 SGHAT and CDR2 FQNNGV. DNA for the CDR3: TGTGCCAGCAGCTCGGGACAGGGAGGAGGCTACACCTTC. Translating it yields CASSSGQGGGYTF.

This clone was seen ten or more times. The chain uses TRBV10-2 and TRBJ2-7; tentatively, D is TRBD2 (6 bases). Trimming removed 5 bases from V and 0 bases from J, with 29 bases in between. Germline values: CDR1 WSHSY, CDR2 SAAADI. CDR3 length: 20 amino acids. CDR3 loop: CASSLWGVGGLLPSSYEQYF. Here the CDR3 DNA reads TGCGCCAGCAGTTTGTGGGGGGTCGGCGGTTTACTCCCATCCTCCTACGAGCAGTACTTC.

This chain joins TRBV7-9 and TRBJ1-3, with 7 bases matching TRBD1. Germline CDR1 and CDR2: SEHNR and FQNEAQ (reference sequence). The CDR3 length is 15 residues. The V gene end was trimmed by 4 bases and the J gene end by 0 bases; junction bases not matched to a gene: 3. CDR3 amino acids: CASSSQGSSGNTIYF. For the CDR3, the DNA is TGTGCCAGCAGCTCACAGGGGAGCTCTGGAAACACCATATATTTT. Full variable domain (missing parts from reference TRBV7-9 and TRBJ1-3): DTGVSQNPRHKITKRGQNVTFRCDPISEHNRLYWYRQTLGQGPEFLTYFQNEAQLEKSRLLSDRFSAERPKGSFSTLEIQRTEQGDSAMYLCASSSQGSSGNTIYFGEGSWLTVV.

V is TRBV5-5 and J is TRBJ2-2; D remains ambiguous. CDR1 is SGHKS and CDR2 is YYEKEE in the germline V gene (reference sequence). The V end lost 4 bases, the J end lost 6 bases, and 10 bases lay between the germline ends. The CDR3 length is 13 residues. The DNA of the CDR3 is TGTGCCAGCAGCCGCGTCTCTCCCGGGGAGCTGTTTTTT. Translating gives CASSRVSPGELFF.

The genes are TRBV6-5 and TRBJ1-1; 9 bases are shared with TRBD1. The trim removed 5 bases at V and 8 bases at J, leaving 6 bases unmatched. The germline CDR1 and CDR2 sequences are MNHEY and SVGAGI. The CDR3 has 13 residues. The DNA of the CDR3 is TGTGCCAGCAGTCGGGGACAGGGAGGGGAAGCTTTCTTT. This gives the protein CASSRGQGGEAFF.

The chain has TRBV9 and TRBJ2-2, with 11 positions matching TRBD1. This CDR3 is built from 16 residues. Per the germline V gene, CDR1 is SGDLS and CDR2 is YYNGEE. The V segment lost 3 bases and the J segment 4 bases; nucleotides outside the gene matches: 5. In DNA form, the CDR3 reads TGTGCCAGCAGCGCGTGGGACAGGGGGTTCACCGGGGAGCTGTTTTTT. Residues: CASSAWDRGFTGELFF.

The chain joins TRBV24-1 to TRBJ2-1; 9 nucleotides line up with TRBD2. CDR1 and CDR2 (germline): KGHDR, SFDVKD. Germline trimming cut 5 bases from V and 4 bases from J; bases unmatched to any gene: 5. The CDR3 is 15 residues long. The CDR3 DNA reads TGTGCCACCAGTGTATTAACTAGCGGGTACAATGAGCAGTTCTTC. This sequence encodes CATSVLTSGYNEQFF.

The chain combines TRBV19 with TRBJ2-1; TRBD2 matches 7 bases. The germline V gene has CDR1 LNHDA and CDR2 SQIVND (reference sequence). The CDR3 runs 14 residues. The V and J ends lost 4 bases and 7 bases, in that order; junction bases with no gene match: 7. The CDR3 region is CASSSSTRGNEQFF. CDR3 bases: TGTGCCAGTAGTAGTTCGACGCGGGGGAATGAGCAGTTCTTC.

In this sample, this clone turned up once. The chain couples TRBV5-1 to TRBJ1-6; 7 bases align to TRBD1. There are 16 residues in the CDR3. V lost 6 bases and J lost 6; bases outside the gene matches: 12. CDR1 is SGHRS and CDR2 is YFSETQ in the germline V gene. CDR3 protein: CASTKGAGRTNSPLHF. CDR3 coding DNA: TGCGCCAGCACGAAGGGGGCGGGACGGACTAATTCACCCCTCCACTTT.

In the case of this clone: The sample contains more than one DNA sequence encoding this CDR3. This rearrangement joins TRBV9 to TRBJ1-3, with D uncertain. The CDR3 consists of 14 residues. The germline CDR1 and CDR2 sequences are SGDLS and YYNGEE. Trimming left V 0 bases short and J 0 bases short, with 4 bases between. The CDR3 spells CASSVVGSGNTIYF. In DNA, the CDR3 is TGTGCCAGCAGCGTAGTCGGCTCTGGAAACACCATATATTTT.

V is TRBV6-4 and J is TRBJ2-2; a possible D gene is TRBD2 (7 bases). Between the trimmed V and J ends, which lost 4 bases and 3 bases, there was a span of 12 bases. This CDR3 has 15 residues. CDR1 MRHNA and CDR2 SNTAGT come from the germline V gene. The CDR3 DNA reads as TGTGCCAGCAGTGCCCGGGGGGCCTACACCGGGGAGCTGTTTTTT. Protein product: CASSARGAYTGELFF.

The genes are TRBV7-3 and TRBJ2-1; TRBD2 is a possible D gene (5 bases). The germline V and J ends were trimmed by 1 base and 5 bases, with 6 bases remaining between them. Germline CDR1 is SGHTA and CDR2 is FQGTGA. The CDR3 loop spans 13 amino acids. The DNA of the CDR3 is TGTGCCAGCAGCTTAATTAGCGACAATGAGCAGTTCTTC. It specifies CASSLISDNEQFF.

The J gene is TRBJ1-2, the V gene TRBV19, with TRBD1 matching over 9 bases. CDR1 LNHDA and CDR2 SQIVND come from the germline V gene (reference sequence). The CDR3 runs to 14 residues. V trimming: 6 bases; J trimming: 3 bases; junction bases outside the gene matches: 5. CDR3 loop: CASRRQGEYYGYTF. CDR3 nucleotides: TGTGCCAGTAGAAGACAGGGGGAATACTATGGCTACACCTTC.

This clone came up once. CDR3 DNA sequence: TGTGCCAGCAGCGTAGAACCTAGCGGGGTCTACGAGCAGTACTTC. Its translation: CASSVEPSGVYEQYF. This chain joins TRBV9 and TRBJ2-7; 9 bases line up with TRBD2. This CDR3 has 15 residues. The germline gives CDR1 SGDLS, CDR2 YYNGEE. The trim removed 0 bases at V and 3 bases at J, leaving 4 bases unmatched.

In this sample, this clone turned up once. This chain's CDR3 is CSVEGGGEQFF. The CDR3, as DNA: TGCAGCGTTGAAGGGGGGGGTGAGCAGTTCTTC. This rearrangement joins TRBV29-1 to TRBJ2-1, with 7 bases identical to TRBD2. The CDR3 extends over 11 amino acids. Trimming removed 1 base from V and 9 bases from J; junction bases left unmatched: 0. Germline CDR1 and CDR2: SQVTM and ANQGSEA.

V is TRBV7-9 and J is TRBJ2-2, with D possibly matching TRBD1 (6 bases). CDR1 and CDR2 from the germline V gene are SEHNR and FQNEAQ (reference sequence). This CDR3 spans 14 amino acids. V was clipped by 1 base and J by 6 bases, with 9 bases between them. CDR3 coding DNA: TGTGCCAGCAGCTTAGGTCAGGGGTCCGGGGAGCTGTTTTTT. Protein sequence: CASSLGQGSGELFF.

In its sample, this clone was seen a few times. The chain has TRBV6-2 or TRBV6-3 and TRBJ2-3; possibly TRBD2 for D (6 bases). Trimming took off 1 base at V and 5 bases at J, with 7 bases between the two ends. In germline, CDR1 is MNHEY, CDR2 SVGEGT. CDR3 length: 13 amino acids. In DNA, the CDR3 is TGTGCCAGCAGTTACTTGCGGGGAGATACGCAGTATTTT. Translating it yields CASSYLRGDTQYF.

V gene TRBV5-5 combines with J gene TRBJ2-2; 8 bases align to TRBD1. Trimming cost V 6 bases and J 4 bases; bases outside gene matches: 5. Looked up from germline, CDR1 is SGHKS and CDR2 is YYEKEE (reference sequence). The CDR3 consists of 14 residues. The CDR3 is CASTRTGSTGELFF. The CDR3 DNA is TGTGCCAGCACACGGACAGGGAGCACCGGGGAGCTGTTTTTT.

The chain combines TRBV7-9 with TRBJ2-1; TRBD1 is a possible D gene (5 bases). Germline-derived CDR1 and CDR2 are SEHNR and FQNEAQ (reference sequence). Between the trimmed V and J ends, which lost 3 bases and 2 bases, there was a span of 14 bases. The CDR3 totals 16 residues. The CDR3 is CASSFLGRRAYNEQFF. The CDR3 coding sequence is TGTGCCAGCAGCTTTCTGGGGCGCAGGGCCTACAATGAGCAGTTCTTC.

The rearrangement links TRBV27 to TRBJ2-5, with D possibly TRBD2 on 5 matching bases. The V and J ends lost 6 bases and 5 bases respectively, with 13 bases between them. The CDR3 consists of 13 residues. Germline V gene lookup returns CDR1 MNHEY and CDR2 SMNVEV (reference sequence). The CDR3 DNA reads as TGTGCCAGCAGGACGGGCGGCGGGGAGACCCAGTACTTC. It specifies CASRTGGGETQYF.

J is TRBJ2-1 and V is TRBV6-5; 8 bases align to TRBD2. The CDR3 consists of 15 residues. Germline CDR1 is MNHEY and CDR2 is SVGAGI. The V segment lost 7 bases and the J segment 9 bases; nucleotides outside the gene matches: 14. The CDR3, as DNA: TGTGCCAGCACCAGAGGGACGGGAGGGCCACGTGAGCAGTTCTTC. Its protein product is CASTRGTGGPREQFF.

The chain links TRBV7-9 to TRBJ2-2, with D perhaps TRBD2 (6 bases). With 1 base removed from V and 2 bases from J, the gap between germline ends came to 14 bases. Germline V CDR1 and CDR2: SEHNR, FQNEAQ (reference sequence). The CDR3 extends over 17 amino acids. As DNA, the CDR3 is TGTGCCAGCAGCTTAGACCAGGGAGGATACAACACCGGGGAGCTGTTTTTT. Translating it yields CASSLDQGGYNTGELFF. Drawing the rest from reference TRBV7-9 and TRBJ2-2, the complete variable domain is DTGVSQNPRHKITKRGQNVTFRCDPISEHNRLYWYRQTLGQGPEFLTYFQNEAQLEKSRLLSDRFSAERPKGSFSTLEIQRTEQGDSAMYLCASSLDQGGYNTGELFFGEGSRLTVL.

The chain joins TRBV2 to TRBJ2-7, with D perhaps TRBD1 (6 bases). Germline V gene lookup returns CDR1 SNHLY and CDR2 FYNNEI. The V gene lost 5 bases and the J gene lost 2 bases, with 10 bases spanning the gap. CDR3 length equals 13 residues. The CDR3: CASSRDTTYEQYF. The CDR3 DNA follows: TGTGCCAGCAGTCGGGACACGACCTACGAGCAGTACTTC.

The gene calls are TRBV30 and TRBJ1-5; D remains unclear. The CDR3 sequence is 13 residues long. V was trimmed by 1 base and J by 3 bases, leaving 7 bases between them. CDR1 is GTSNPN, CDR2 SVGIG, per germline (reference sequence). The CDR3 bases are TGTGCCTGGAGTGCCGGGAACAATCAGCCCCAGCATTTT. Protein: CAWSAGNNQPQHF.